The entry below gives a single T cell receptor (beta chain) sequence along with its context. Method: immunoSEQ multiplex PCR; TCRdb's copy keeps in-frame clones and lacks some. The sample lists 35,000 to 40,000 clones; 81% were seen once. These data are taken from a study of blood T cell repertoires in COVID-19. Study at large: Both acute and convalescent COVID-19 samples were obtained from the United States, Italy and Spain.

The germline CDR1 and CDR2 sequences are MNHEY and SVGEGT. The length of the CDR3 is 15 residues. The ends lost 2 bases at V and 7 bases at J; junction bases unmatched: 5. The chain recombines TRBV6-2 or TRBV6-3 with TRBJ1-6, with 7 positions matching TRBD1. The origin of this receptor is an elderly man with active or convalescent COVID-19. Sequencing used peripheral blood. CDR3 loop: CASSYRTGLNSPLHF. In DNA, the CDR3 is TGTGCCAGCAGTTACAGGACAGGATTAAATTCACCCCTCCACTTT.